This note documents a single T cell receptor beta chain sequence. Antigen unknown. V shed 4 bases and J 9 bases; nucleotides not matched to a gene: 5. The CDR3 is made up of 13 amino acids. The germline gives CDR1 SQVTM, CDR2 ANQGSEA. These data come from a study of cytomegalovirus exposure and HLA in healthy donors. Whole-study findings and limits: Previously analyzed data showed that most TCR beta V segments were productive at a frequency of about 90% or about 30%.

The PCR contained 60 Vbeta and 13 Jbeta primers. Produced via immunoSEQ multiplex PCR; TCRdb's table is partial and in-frame only. The sample holds under 45,000 clones, nearly 70% seen once. This sequence was found in a man between 25 and 39 years old in good health and CMV-seronegative. The specimen sequenced was PBMCs. The rearrangement links TRBV29-1 to TRBJ1-6; TRBD1 agrees at 8 bases. This CDR3 is CSVAQGAGSPLHF. The CDR3 coding sequence is TGCAGCGTTGCGCAGGGGGCTGGTTCACCCCTCCACTTT.